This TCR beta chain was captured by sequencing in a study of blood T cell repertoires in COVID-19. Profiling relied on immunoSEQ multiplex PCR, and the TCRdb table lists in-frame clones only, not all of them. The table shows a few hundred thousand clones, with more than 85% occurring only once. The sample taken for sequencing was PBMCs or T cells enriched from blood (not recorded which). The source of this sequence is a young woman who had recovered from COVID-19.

The CDR3 sequence: CASTRTGSRLEKLFF. The DNA for the CDR3 is TGTGCCAGCACCCGAACAGGGTCACGTCTTGAAAAACTGTTTTTT. The rearrangement joins TRBV7-2 to TRBJ1-4, with D possibly being TRBD1 (6 bases). From germline, CDR1 is SGHTA and CDR2 FQGNSA. The V gene lost 7 bases and the J gene lost 7 bases, with 19 bases spanning the gap. CDR3 length: 15 residues.